This record concerns one T cell receptor (beta chain) sequence. The specificity of this receptor is unknown. Base qualities are not recorded, but no much larger clone differs from it by a single base. TCRbeta CDR3 regions were amplified from genomic DNA by means of the immunoSEQ Assay, a bias-controlled multiplex PCR. Processing in the source paper ran as follows. The number of nucleated cells in each sample was estimated from the amplification of reference gene primers within the assay. To quantify the absolute abundance of each unique TCRbeta CDR3 rearrangement, sequence reads were collapsed and filtered. For each sample, productive Simpson clonality was calculated as the square root of Simpson's diversity index over productive rearrangements. This is the immuneACCESS table as TCRdb keeps it, with only in-frame sequences that have V and J called. A part of the clones is gone; compared with another copy, unresolved V genes explain less than half, and the rest is unexplained. V, J and clone size are taken as reported in that table, and D and trimming were inferred from the DNA itself. This sample gives around 220,000 clones in total; about 90% of them show up just once. Just under 6.5% of the sample lies in the top ten.

The sample is drawn from a study of blood T cell repertoires in COVID-19 (TCRdb year 2020). For the wider study: Samples from collaborators originated in the United States, Italy and Spain and spanned both the acute and convalescent phases of COVID-19. The sample metadata nearly always contained a de-identified subject ID, COVID-19 status, age in years and sex. Where HLA class I and class II types were available, the types were taken from metadata supplied by the sample provider, not from assay-based typing. The prospective study material was composed of cDNA or gDNA derived from T cells, B-cell-depleted T cells, or PBMCs. Samples were obtained from the ongoing ImmuneRACE study (first 160 participants) and from about 1,300 subjects provided by 6 global collaborators. Deeply sampled blood TCRbeta repertoires from subjects exposed to, actively infected with, or recovered from COVID-19 were included in the dataset. The repertoires were released in a freely available public database intended as a resource for research on the immune response to SARS-CoV-2. Points the paper makes about the study in general: The amount of clinical and demographic metadata varied by source and participant and was provided uncurated.

Participants in the prospective study were aged roughly 18 to 100 years, lived in 24 United States geographic areas, and enrolled through a virtual design. Cohort assignment in the prospective study relied on participant-reported clinical history from a screening survey and a study questionnaire. In the prospective study, mobile phlebotomists collected whole blood, serum and a nasopharyngeal or oropharyngeal swab from each participant. Additional blood draws and questionnaires over an approximately two-month period could optionally be provided by prospective study participants. Before DNA extraction, prospective study blood samples were shipped either frozen or at room temperature. Relative to germline, V is 6 bases shorter and J is 6 bases shorter, with 12 bases between their ends. Inclusive of the bounding cysteine and phenylalanine, the CDR3 is 13 residues long. Here the CDR3 DNA is all that survives: 39 bases in frame from base 1. As encoded in the germline V gene, CDR1 is MDHEN while CDR2 is SYDVKM.

The rearranged chain carries TRBV28 and TRBJ1-5; the D gene lacks a confident call. Material for sequencing was PBMCs or T cells enriched from blood (not recorded which). The source of this sequence is a woman in her twenties or thirties with acute COVID-19. CDR3 sequence: CASRNPVGQPQHF. The DNA is as follows: TGTGCCAGCAGAAACCCGGTTGGTCAGCCCCAGCATTTT. With the rest looked up from the reference TRBV28 and TRBJ1-5 genes rather than sequenced, the full variable domain is DVKVTQSSRYLVKRTGEKVFLECVQDMDHENMFWYRQDPGLGLRLIYFSYDVKMKEKGDIPEGYSVSREKKERFSLILESASTNQTSMYLCASRNPVGQPQHFGDGTRLSIL.